Only one count was recorded for the clone carrying this T cell receptor (beta chain). What it binds is unknown. The assay was immunoSEQ multiplex PCR, and TCRdb's table has in-frame clones only and misses some. The sample holds 1.6 million or so clones; about 98.5% are singletons and the top ten take 0.3% to 0.45%. The data are from a study of shared clonotypes between healthy human individuals. Findings of the study overall: Memory subsets generally showed smaller estimated richness than naive subsets did. In contrast to clonotypes shared by all four donors, non-shared clonotypes had lower generation probabilities.

The germline CDR1 and CDR2 sequences are SGHRS and YFSETQ. The CDR3 is made up of 14 amino acids. With V trimmed by 8 bases and J by 6 bases, 3 bases remained unmatched. The clonotype originates from a man aged 25 to 40 in good health. The chain has TRBV5-1 and TRBJ2-2; 14 bases align to TRBD2. Sequenced sample: naive CD4+ T cells sorted from blood. As for subset: CD45RA+ positively selected. CDR3 in amino acids: CASRGLAGAGELFF. The CDR3 coding sequence is TGCGCCAGTCGGGGACTAGCGGGAGCCGGGGAGCTGTTTTTT.